This TCR beta chain was recovered during a study of CD8+ T cells in alopecia areata (dated 2018 in TCRdb). With regard to the full study: The treated patients took part in an open-label pilot trial in which moderate-to-severe alopecia areata was treated with oral tofacitinib at 5 to 10 mg twice daily. TCRbeta CDR3 regions were amplified by immunoSEQ multiplex PCR with 35 Vbeta forward and 13 Jbeta reverse primers. For the treated patients, the SALT score, which quantifies what percentage of scalp surface area is affected, served as the measure of disease severity. Patients received tofacitinib for 6 to 18 months and were then followed off drug for 6 months to check for delayed response and recurrence. The RNA source kit depended on sample type: the PAXgene miRNA kit for fixed scalp, the miRNeasy kit for PBMCs, and the RNeasy kit for mouse skin. In humans, TCRbeta sequencing was performed on scalp tissue and on sorted CD4+ and CD8+ peripheral blood T cells from healthy controls and from patients with patchy or totalis/universalis alopecia areata. To study T cell clonal expansion in alopecia areata, the researchers applied high-throughput TCRbeta sequencing to both the C3H/HeJ mouse model and human patients. Scalp clonality was compared among normal scalp (n=4), patchy alopecia areata scalp (n=8), and alopecia totalis/universalis scalp (n=8). Biopsies were taken from tofacitinib-treated patients at baseline and at 4 and 24 weeks of treatment, and a later scalp biopsy was taken in several of the tofacitinib-treated patients. What the work shows at the level of the full study, not this receptor alone: Compared with mice, TCR sequences shared between patients were less clear, possibly partly because of HLA diversity across the patient population. Compared with normal scalp, lesional scalp, particularly in alopecia totalis/universalis, had higher clonality and more expanded CD8+ clones, which suggests antigenic drive. Because the treated cohort was small and had just a single nonresponder, larger studies are needed to establish links between baseline CD8+ expansion and response. Scalp clonality and the number of expanded CD8+ clones among the top 100 scalp clones were significantly decreased by tofacitinib. Unlike mouse skin, where gammadelta T cells dominate, normal human skin contains resident alphabeta T cells that get sequenced too, which complicates analysis of the scalp TCR repertoire. During tofacitinib treatment, many expanded lesional clones stuck around in both scalp and blood, and this persistence may partly explain why relapse happens after treatment is stopped.

The time point label for this specimen denotes: about 4 weeks on oral tofacitinib. The treatment or condition label here, explained by the study, means: oral pan-JAK inhibitor, 5-10 mg twice daily. Peripheral blood and lesional scalp punch biopsies were obtained from patients with alopecia areata. PBMCs were isolated by density centrifugation and stained for CD3, CD4 and CD8, and CD4+ and CD8+ T cells were sorted on a FACSAria. Library preparation employed the immunoSEQ multiplex PCR assay. RNA was extracted from all samples and reverse transcribed into cDNA as template for TCR sequencing. First-strand cDNA was synthesized with SuperScript III using a 2:1 mix of oligo-dT and random hexamers. A synthetic immune receptor repertoire was used to gauge amplification bias, and whatever bias remained was removed computationally. The paper's data handling went like this. After raw reads were preprocessed to remove errors, the CDR3 was defined following IMGT conventions as running from the conserved cysteine to phenylalanine. Clonality was calculated as 1 minus Shannon entropy normalized by log2 of the number of productive unique TCRs. Whether each scalp clone was CD4 or CD8 was inferred by checking scalp TCRbeta sequences against the CD4 and CD8 repertoires from sorted blood. What TCRdb holds here is the immuneACCESS table cut down to in-frame rearrangements. Part of the clones is not present; checked against another copy, under half of the missing clones reflect an unresolved V gene, and the others are unexplained. V, J and clone size are those of that table, while D and trimming were read from the DNA. The sample contains about 120,000 clones, about 50% of them found a single time. Of the sample, roughly 0.5% is held by the ten largest clones.

About this clone: Its antigen target is currently unknown. Base qualities are not recorded, but no much larger clone differs from it by a single base.

The CDR3 measures 11 amino acids from cysteine to phenylalanine. Just CDR3 DNA is preserved here, 33 bases in frame from base 1. V is shortened by 6 bases, J by 2 bases, and the region joining them spans 6 bases. The germline V gene sets CDR1 to SQVTM and CDR2 to ANQGSEA. The receptor was derived from a human donor with alopecia areata. The chain is encoded by TRBV29-1 joined to TRBJ2-3, with the D gene uncertain. The input for sequencing was CD4+ T cells sorted from blood, taken at week 4, from a patient treated with tofacitinib. Here the CDR3 is given as CSVGPTDTQYF. The nucleotides are TGCAGCGTCGGACCCACAGATACGCAGTATTTT.